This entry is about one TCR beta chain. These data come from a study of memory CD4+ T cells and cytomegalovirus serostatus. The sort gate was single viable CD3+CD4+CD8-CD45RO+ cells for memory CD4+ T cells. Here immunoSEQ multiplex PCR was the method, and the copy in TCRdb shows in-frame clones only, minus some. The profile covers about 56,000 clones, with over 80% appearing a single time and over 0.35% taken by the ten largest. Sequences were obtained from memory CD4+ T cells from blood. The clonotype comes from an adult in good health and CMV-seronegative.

The CDR3 protein is CASSEAVEQRNSPLHF. The CDR3 DNA is TGTGCCAGCAGTGAAGCGGTGGAACAACGCAATTCACCCCTCCACTTT. The genes are TRBV6-1 and TRBJ1-6; D is unclear. V lost 0 bases and J 7 bases, leaving 13 bases between the germline ends. This CDR3 has 16 amino acids. From germline, CDR1 is MNHNS and CDR2 SASEGT.